A selection of T cell receptor beta chains follows, all from one sample in a study of chemoradiotherapy in HPV16-positive cancers. TCRdb keeps only in-frame clones here, not all; method: immunoSEQ multiplex PCR. Of roughly 11,000 clones listed, under 80% are singletons. This specimen was acquired from a patient who underwent chemoradiotherapy. Receptors originate from a human donor with HPV-associated anogenital cancer. Each CDR3 is given with its conserved first and last residue. D genes are given only for firm matches. The listing skips clone size in some rows; elsewhere it reads once, few, many or a size class.

abundance	v_gene	j_gene	d_gene	len	CDR3aa	CDR3nt
few	TRBV28	TRBJ1-5	-	16	CASTPTSGALGQPQHF	TGTGCCAGCACCCCCACGTCGGGAGCCCTAGGTCAGCCCCAGCATTTT
-	TRBV2	TRBJ2-3	TRBD2	16	CASSRTSGGATDTQYF	TGTGCCAGCAGCCGGACTAGCGGGGGGGCCACAGATACGCAGTATTTT
-	TRBV28	TRBJ1-6	-	14	CASRGHIGITPLHF	TGTGCCAGCAGGGGACACATTGGGATAACACCCCTCCACTTT
-	TRBV7-6	TRBJ1-6	TRBD1	14	CASSLAEGASPLHF	TGTGCCAGCAGCTTAGCGGAGGGGGCTTCACCCCTCCACTTT
few	TRBV6-5	TRBJ2-7	-	14	CASSYSRQVHEQYF	TGTGCCAGCAGTTACTCACGGCAGGTACACGAGCAGTACTTC
few	TRBV7-9	TRBJ1-1	-	14	CASTPSGEDTEAFF	TGTGCCAGCACCCCCAGCGGGGAAGACACTGAAGCTTTCTTT
-	TRBV4-1	TRBJ1-5	-	15	CASSQGWGSNQPQHF	TGCGCCAGCAGCCAAGGGTGGGGCAGCAATCAGCCCCAGCATTTT
once	TRBV19	TRBJ1-1	-	15	CASSKVMVVGTEAFF	TGTGCCAGTAGTAAGGTGATGGTCGTTGGCACTGAAGCTTTCTTT
-	TRBV5-1	TRBJ2-5	-	11	CASISGETQYF	TGCGCCAGCATCTCCGGGGAGACCCAGTACTTC
-	TRBV10-3	TRBJ1-1	-	16	CAIGGGLLGGNTEAFF	TGTGCCATCGGGGGGGGGCTCCTGGGAGGAAACACTGAAGCTTTCTTT
-	TRBV10-2	TRBJ2-7	TRBD2	13	CAAGRGYPYEQYF	TGCGCCGCCGGGAGGGGTTATCCCTACGAGCAGTACTTC
-	TRBV15	TRBJ1-2	-	16	CATSRTEARANYGYTF	TGTGCCACCAGCAGGACAGAGGCCAGAGCTAACTATGGCTACACCTTC
-	TRBV7-9	TRBJ2-5	-	12	CASEGAGETQYF	TGTGCCAGCGAGGGGGCGGGGGAGACCCAGTACTTC
-	TRBV4-1	TRBJ2-1	-	16	CASSRGEGVGFGEQFF	TGCGCCAGCAGCCGAGGGGAGGGGGTAGGATTTGGTGAGCAGTTCTTC
-	TRBV2	TRBJ2-7	-	11	CASSEALTEYF	TGTGCCAGCAGTGAAGCGCTTACGGAGTACTTC
-	TRBV19	TRBJ1-1	-	15	CASSPQFLENTEAFF	TGTGCCAGTAGTCCTCAATTTTTAGAGAACACTGAAGCTTTCTTT